The 29 T cell receptor beta chains below were found in one sample sequenced in a study of T cells in women clearing cervical HPV infection. Measured with immunoSEQ multiplex PCR; TCRdb has only the in-frame clones, and not every one. The sample includes 40,000 to 60,000 clones. Input material: blood buffy coat. The receptors come from a woman between 18 and 69 years old with a cervical HPV16 infection that either progressed to CIN3+ or cleared (not recorded which).

As concerns this clone: The junction shows a germline mismatch at one end, possibly a read error. The read falls 3 residues short of the CDR3 end, and the missing part is taken from the germline J gene. Other DNA sequences of this sample code for an identical CDR3. J is TRBJ1-3 and V is TRBV7-6; 9 positions agree with TRBD1. Germline assignment: CDR1 SGHVS and CDR2 FNYEAQ. The CDR3 sequence is 17 residues long. CDR3 residues: CASSFPGTGSSGNTIYF. The CDR3 DNA, read in part, is TGTGCCAGCAGCTTTCCCGGGACAGGGAGCTCTGGAAACACG.

The DNA read from the CDR3 is TGTGCCAGTAGTAGGCGGGGGGCCTCTGGGGCCAACGTC. This gives the protein CASSRRGASGANV. The whole CDR3 protein is CASSRRGASGANVLTF. V gene TRBV19 combines with J gene TRBJ2-6; 8 positions match TRBD2. Read data end 3 residues before the CDR3 end; the end is taken from the germline J gene. The CDR3 has 16 residues. With V trimmed by 4 bases and J by 0 bases, 2 bases remained unmatched. Looked up from germline, CDR1 is LNHDA and CDR2 is SQIVND (reference sequence).

In the case of this clone: The read halts 3 residues ahead of the CDR3 end, with the missing end drawn from the germline J gene. The chain has TRBV9 and TRBJ1-2; D is unclear. V lost 0 bases and J lost 6, with 9 bases in between. CDR3 size: 13 residues. Germline V gene lookup returns CDR1 SGDLS and CDR2 YYNGEE. The DNA read from the CDR3 is TGTGCCAGCAGCGTAGATGTCCTAGATGGC. This encodes CASSVDVLDG. Given in full, the CDR3 is CASSVDVLDGYTF.

The CDR3 loop reads CASLQDRAGANVLFF. CDR3 DNA, as far as it was read: TGTGCCAGCTTACAAGACAGGGCTGGGGCCAACGTG. The rearrangement uses TRBV2 and TRBJ2-2, with 7 bases matching TRBD1. The read ends 3 residues early relative to the CDR3; the germline J gene fills the gap. CDR3 length: 15 residues. CDR1 is SNHLY and CDR2 is FYNNEI in the germline V gene.

About this clone: The CDR3 end falls 3 residues outside the read, so it is completed with the germline J gene. The V call is TRBV20-1, the J call TRBJ2-7; D might be TRBD2 (6 bases). Trimming stripped 6 bases from V and 0 bases from J, with 18 bases between. Germline V gene data show CDR1 as DFQATT and CDR2 as SNEGSKA (reference sequence). The CDR3 runs to 15 residues. This CDR3 reads CSAEGEDGNSYEQYF. Incomplete CDR3 DNA: TGCAGTGCCGAAGGGGAGGACGGCAACTCCTACGAG.

With regard to this clone: The CDR3 goes on 3 residues after the read ends, and that part is filled in from the germline J gene. J is TRBJ2-3 and V is TRBV10-2, with D possibly matching TRBD1 (7 bases). Trimming stripped 8 bases from V and 2 bases from J, with 17 bases between. The CDR3 length is 15 residues. Germline V gene data show CDR1 as WSHSY and CDR2 as SAAADI. The CDR3 protein is CASAQGGGLTDTQYF. The CDR3 bases that were read are TGCGCCAGCGCTCAGGGGGGAGGCCTCACAGATACG.

A remark on this clone: The read falls 3 residues short of the CDR3 end, and the missing part is taken from the germline J gene. The chain carries TRBV7-9 and TRBJ1-2, with 7 bases that match TRBD1. CDR3 size: 13 residues. Germline V gene sequence: CDR1 SEHNR, CDR2 FQNEAQ (reference sequence). CDR3 DNA (partial): TGTGCCAGCAGCCCCCTTGACAGGGACGGC. As protein: CASSPLDRDG. The entire CDR3 protein is CASSPLDRDGYTF. Using reference TRBV7-9 and TRBJ1-2 for the parts outside the CDR3, the full variable domain is DTGVSQNPRHKITKRGQNVTFRCDPISEHNRLYWYRQTLGQGPEFLTYFQNEAQLEKSRLLSDRFSAERPKGSFSTLEIQRTEQGDSAMYLCASSPLDRDGYTFGSGTRLTVV.

As concerns this clone: The read halts 3 residues ahead of the CDR3 end, with the missing end drawn from the germline J gene. The sample has other DNA sequences that encode this CDR3 too. The rearrangement uses TRBV14 and TRBJ1-3, with TRBD1 matching 8 bases. This CDR3 spans 16 amino acids. After removal of 4 bases from V and 1 base from J, the junction contained 6 bases not matched to a gene. CDR1 and CDR2 (germline): SGHDN, FVKESK. CDR3 residues: CASSPDRESSGNTIYF. Incomplete CDR3 DNA: TGTGCCAGCAGCCCGGACAGGGAGAGTTCTGGAAACACC.

Comment on this clone: Coverage ceases 3 residues before the CDR3 finishes, and the germline J gene fills in the end. The chain combines TRBV28 with TRBJ1-5, with D maybe TRBD1 (5 bases). V was cut by 3 bases and J by 0 bases, with 15 bases left in between. This CDR3 contains 17 residues. The V gene's germline CDR1 is MDHEN and CDR2 SYDVKM. This CDR3 is CASSFRQQQDSNQPQHF. CDR3 DNA, as far as it was read: TGTGCCAGCAGTTTCCGACAACAACAGGATAGCAATCAGCCC.

Concerning this clone: The DNA ends 3 residues before the CDR3 does, and the rest of the CDR3 is filled in from the germline J gene. The genes are TRBV7-8 and TRBJ2-3, with TRBD1 identical over 10 bases. J lost 3 bases, V lost 2 bases, and 2 bases had no gene match. CDR1 and CDR2 from the germline V gene are SGHVS and FQNEAQ. CDR3 length: 15 residues. CDR3 loop: CASSLRTGGTDTQYF. The CDR3 DNA, read in part, is TGTGCCAGCAGCTTAAGGACAGGGGGTACAGATACG.

Of note for this clone: Read coverage stops 3 residues before the CDR3 terminus; the germline J gene supplies the remainder. The V call is TRBV10-3, the J call TRBJ2-7; TRBD1 might be the D (5 bases). Germline V gene sequence: CDR1 ENHRY, CDR2 SYGVKD. CDR3 length: 13 residues. Trimming cost V 7 bases and J 1 base, with 11 bases left between them. The CDR3 sequence is CAINGRGSYEQYF. The CDR3 bases that were read are TGTGCCATCAATGGTAGGGGTTCCTACGAG.

As for this clone: The read falls 3 residues short of the CDR3 end, and the missing part is taken from the germline J gene. The V and J genes are TRBV29-1 and TRBJ1-4; D possibly corresponds to TRBD1 (6 bases). CDR1 is SQVTM and CDR2 is ANQGSEA in the germline V gene. Trimming pared 6 bases from V and 3 bases from J, leaving 8 bases between. The CDR3 has 12 residues. CDR3 bases read: TGCAGCGTGCAGGGGTCTAATGAAAAA. Amino acid sequence: CSVQGSNEK. In full, the CDR3 reads CSVQGSNEKLFF. Filled out from reference TRBV29-1 and TRBJ1-4, the complete variable domain reads SAVISQKPSRDICQRGTSLTIQCQVDSQVTMMFWYRQQPGQSLTLIATANQGSEATYESGFVIDKFPISRPNLTFSTLTVSNMSPEDSSIYLCSVQGSNEKLFFGSGTQLSVL.

In the case of this clone: The CDR3 is cut off 3 residues early in the read; its end comes from the germline J gene. This chain connects TRBV10-1 to TRBJ2-7, with a possible D match to TRBD2 (6 bases). From germline, CDR1 is WNHNN and CDR2 SYGVQD (reference sequence). The ends were cut back, 3 bases at V and 6 bases at J, with 15 bases in the middle. The CDR3 has 14 amino acids. The sequenced part of the CDR3 DNA is TGCGCCAGCAGTGAAGTCAGGGATAGCGGCGAG. Translation: CASSEVRDSGE. The whole CDR3 sequence is CASSEVRDSGEQYF.

CDR3 amino acids: CASRNQGRSYGYTF. The CDR3 DNA, read in part, is TGCGCCAGCAGAAATCAGGGGCGCAGCTATGGC. The gene calls are TRBV5-1 and TRBJ1-2; D might be TRBD1 (6 bases). The sequenced fragment ends 3 residues before the CDR3 boundary, so the rest is inferred from the germline J gene. The V end lost 5 bases, the J end lost 4 bases, and 15 bases lay between the germline ends. Germline V lookup: CDR1 SGHRS, CDR2 YFSETQ. The CDR3 sequence is 14 residues long.

Note on this clone: The sequenced fragment ends 3 residues before the CDR3 boundary, so the rest is inferred from the germline J gene. J is TRBJ1-1 and V is TRBV4-1, with no clear D. Trimming removed 1 base from V and 1 base from J, with 13 bases in between. CDR3 length: 16 residues. Per germline, CDR1 MGHRA and CDR2 YSYEKL. Here the CDR3 reads CASSQVRAGGNTEAFF. The DNA read from the CDR3 is TGCGCCAGCAGCCAAGTGCGAGCTGGTGGGAACACTGAA.

As regards this clone: The sequenced fragment ends 3 residues before the CDR3 boundary, so the rest is inferred from the germline J gene. J is TRBJ1-2 and V is TRBV7-6, with D possibly matching TRBD1 (5 bases). The CDR3 consists of 13 residues. Germline V gene lookup returns CDR1 SGHVS and CDR2 FNYEAQ. CDR3 DNA, as far as it was read: TGTGCCAGCAGCTTGGGACTCATAACTGAC. This codes for CASSLGLITD. The full CDR3 reads CASSLGLITDYTF.

CDR3 loop: CASRAGGRWGQPQHF. The DNA read from the CDR3 is TGTGCCAGCCGGGCGGGGGGCCGGTGGGGTCAGCCC. The rearrangement uses TRBV19 and TRBJ1-5; weak D call: TRBD1 (6 bases). The read terminates 3 residues ahead of where the CDR3 ends, so the germline J gene completes it. CDR1 and CDR2 (germline): LNHDA, SQIVND (reference sequence). Trimming cost V 9 bases and J 6 bases, with 21 bases left between them. The CDR3 length is 15 residues.

As to this clone: The read finishes 3 residues shy of the CDR3 end, and the germline J gene is used to complete it. The V gene is TRBV7-3, the J gene TRBJ1-4; perhaps TRBD1 as D (5 bases). The CDR3 has 15 residues. Germline-derived CDR1 and CDR2 are SGHTA and FQGTGA. The CDR3 loop reads CASSLDPSGANVLFF. The sequenced CDR3 bases are TGTGCCAGCAGCTTAGACCCCTCTGGGGCCAACGTA.

Worth noting for this clone: The read gets to within 3 residues of the CDR3 end, and the germline J gene fills in the rest. The chain combines TRBV7-2 with TRBJ2-3, with TRBD1 matching over 9 bases. CDR1 is SGHTA, CDR2 FQGNSA, per germline. Germline trimming cut 4 bases from V and 3 bases from J; bases unmatched to any gene: 5. The CDR3 is 15 residues long. CDR3 sequence reads: CASSSGQGLTDTQYF. CDR3 bases read: TGTGCCAGCAGCTCAGGACAGGGGTTGACAGATACG.

Comments on this clone: The read falls 3 residues short of the CDR3 end, and the missing part is taken from the germline J gene. The V gene is TRBV5-4, the J gene TRBJ2-1; D is tentatively TRBD1 or TRBD2 (7 bases each). Between the trimmed V and J ends, which lost 1 base and 5 bases, there was a span of 13 bases. Germline values: CDR1 SGHNT, CDR2 YYREEE (reference sequence). The CDR3 is made up of 15 amino acids. This CDR3 is CASSLNRGGDNEQFF. The sequenced part of the CDR3 DNA is TGTGCCAGCAGCTTGAACAGGGGAGGGGACAATGAG.

In the case of this clone: The read ends 3 residues early relative to the CDR3; the germline J gene fills the gap. J is TRBJ2-1 and V is TRBV2, with 8 bases matching TRBD2. Germline values: CDR1 SNHLY, CDR2 FYNNEI. V lost 1 base and J lost 1; bases outside the gene matches: 9. The CDR3 covers 18 residues. CDR3 DNA, as far as it was read: TGTGCCAGCAGTGAAGAAGGCGGGGGGTACCTTTCCTACAATGAG. This translates into CASSEEGGGYLSYNE. The CDR3, in full, reads CASSEEGGGYLSYNEQFF.

The CDR3 DNA, read in part, is TGTGCCAGCAGCTTGGGGACAGGGGAGAATTCACCC. Translation gives CASSLGTGENSP. The full CDR3 protein reads CASSLGTGENSPLHF. The V call is TRBV5-6, the J call TRBJ1-6; 9 nucleotides match TRBD1. The CDR3 end falls 3 residues outside the read, so it is completed with the germline J gene. The V and J ends lost 0 bases and 7 bases, in that order; junction bases with no gene match: 2. The CDR3 runs to 15 residues. Per the germline V gene, CDR1 is SGHDT and CDR2 is YYEEEE.

Comments on this clone: The read terminates 3 residues ahead of where the CDR3 ends, so the germline J gene completes it. The chain couples TRBV19 to TRBJ2-5; the D gene is possibly TRBD1 (6 bases). Trimming removed 5 bases at V and 5 bases at J, with 12 bases between. The germline V gene has CDR1 LNHDA and CDR2 SQIVND (reference sequence). This CDR3 has 13 residues. The CDR3 loop is CASSADRRETQYF. The covered CDR3 bases are TGTGCCAGTAGTGCAGACAGGCGGGAGACC. Full variable domain (outside the CDR3, taken from reference TRBV19 and TRBJ2-5): DGGITQSPKYLFRKEGQNVTLSCEQNLNHDAMYWYRQDPGQGLRLIYYSQIVNDFQKGDIAEGYSVSREKKESFPLTVTSAQKNPTAFYLCASSADRRETQYFGPGTRLLVL.

The CDR3 spells CASSLARSYNEQFF. The sequenced part of the CDR3 DNA is TGTGCCAGCAGCTTAGCCCGCTCCTACAATGAG. J is TRBJ2-1 and V is TRBV11-2; D is unresolved. The read comes to an end 3 residues before the CDR3 does, leaving the germline J gene to fill in the end. The V end lost 1 base, the J end lost 0 bases, and 4 bases lay between the germline ends. There are 14 residues in the CDR3. CDR1 is SGHAT, CDR2 FQNNGV, per germline.

In regard to this clone: Sequencing ends 3 residues short of the CDR3 end; the germline J gene provides the rest. The rearrangement links TRBV7-9 to TRBJ2-5, with D perhaps matching TRBD2 (6 bases). V was cut by 0 bases and J by 4 bases, with 9 bases left in between. Germline lookup yields CDR1 SEHNR and CDR2 FQNEAQ (reference sequence). The CDR3 runs 14 residues. The CDR3 spells CASSLAGGGETQYF. The sequenced CDR3 bases are TGTGCCAGCAGCTTAGCGGGGGGTGGAGAGACC.

On this clone: Sequencing ends 3 residues short of the CDR3 end; the germline J gene provides the rest. The chain couples TRBV7-9 to TRBJ2-7; 8 bases are shared with TRBD1. The germline V gene has CDR1 SEHNR and CDR2 FQNEAQ (reference sequence). The CDR3 totals 14 residues. V lost 6 bases and J lost 0; bases outside the gene matches: 4. CDR3 bases read: TGTGCCAGCAGTACGGACAGGGACTCCTACGAG. Protein product: CASSTDRDSYE. The CDR3 as a whole reads CASSTDRDSYEQYF.

As regards this clone: Read sequence stops 3 residues before the CDR3 end, and the germline J gene provides the missing end. The chain combines TRBV27 with TRBJ2-7; no clear D gene. Per the germline V gene, CDR1 is MNHEY and CDR2 is SMNVEV (reference sequence). The CDR3 loop spans 13 amino acids. Trimming shortened V by 0 bases and J by 2 bases, and 5 bases separated the two germline ends. The sequenced part of the CDR3 DNA is TGTGCCAGCAGTTTATCTAATACCTACGAG. This codes for CASSLSNTYE. From start to end, the CDR3 is CASSLSNTYEQYF.

On this clone itself: The read falls 3 residues short of the CDR3 end, and the missing part is taken from the germline J gene. The chain combines TRBV18 with TRBJ1-6, with a weak D call TRBD1 (6 bases). The CDR3 covers 17 residues. The germline CDR1 and CDR2 sequences are KGHSH and LQKENI. The V end lost 6 bases, the J end lost 7 bases, and 22 bases lay between the germline ends. The CDR3 region is CASSLGGPDPGNSPLHF. The sequenced part of the CDR3 DNA is TGTGCCAGCTCCCTGGGGGGGCCGGACCCGGGCAATTCACCC. Variable domain in full (rest from reference TRBV18 and TRBJ1-6): NAGVMQNPRHLVRRRGQEARLRCSPMKGHSHVYWYRQLPEEGLKFMVYLQKENIIDESGMPKERFSAEFPKEGPSILRIQQVVRGDSAAYFCASSLGGPDPGNSPLHFGNGTRLTVT.

As for this clone: The read comes to an end 3 residues before the CDR3 does, leaving the germline J gene to fill in the end. The J gene is TRBJ2-2, the V gene TRBV9, with D unresolved. V lost 0 bases and J lost 0, with 9 bases in between. This CDR3 contains 16 residues. Germline V gene sequence: CDR1 SGDLS, CDR2 YYNGEE. The CDR3 loop is CASSVGYSANTGELFF. The CDR3 bases that were read are TGTGCCAGCAGCGTAGGATATTCGGCGAACACCGGGGAG.